This T cell receptor beta chain was profiled in a study of blood T cell repertoires in COVID-19. On the study more broadly: The United States, Italy and Spain provided the acute and convalescent COVID-19 samples. Sources were T cells, B-cell-depleted T cells, or PBMCs; the material itself was cDNA or gDNA.

This CDR3 is built from 15 residues. The germline V and J ends were trimmed by 1 base and 0 bases, with 7 bases remaining between them. Germline V gene lookup returns CDR1 SGHAT and CDR2 FQNNGV. Sequencing used immunoSEQ multiplex PCR; TCRdb keeps in-frame clones, though not all of them. Of under 200,000 clones listed, more than 60% are singletons. This sequence was found in a man between 65 and 85 years old with acute or convalescent COVID-19. Input material: peripheral blood. The chain carries TRBV11-2 and TRBJ1-3; no clear D. The CDR3 bases are TGTGCCAGCAGCTTAGGAGGGAACTCTGGAAACACCATATATTTT. Translated, it gives CASSLGGNSGNTIYF. The variable domain in full, with the rest retrieved from reference TRBV11-2 and TRBJ1-3, is EAGVAQSPRYKIIEKRQSVAFWCNPISGHATLYWYQQILGQGPKLLIQFQNNGVVDDSQLPKDRFSAERLKGVDSTLKIQPAKLEDSAVYLCASSLGGNSGNTIYFGEGSWLTVV.